The subject of this entry is one T cell receptor (beta chain). Its target is unknown. This sample was included in a study of cytomegalovirus exposure and HLA in healthy donors. Overall study results and limits: In a later analysis, TCR beta V- and J-gene trimming showed a link to a missense DCLRE1C variant. Several of the most significant clusters appeared linked to common viral pathogens, based on a later analysis. The productive fraction for most TCR beta V segments was about 90% or about 30% in an earlier analysis.

PCR involved 60 Vbeta and 13 Jbeta primers. Method: immunoSEQ multiplex PCR; TCRdb's copy keeps in-frame clones and lacks some. The data contain approximately 150,000 clones, around four fifths of them singletons. This TCR was recovered from a girl aged 5-17 years in good health and CMV-seropositive. The sample comprised PBMCs.

CDR3 sequence reads: CASSLGQEKGYTF. The CDR3, as DNA: TGCGCCAGCAGCTTGGGACAGGAAAAAGGCTACACCTTC. This sequence joins TRBV5-1 and TRBJ1-2; weak D call: TRBD1 (6 bases). Germline assignment: CDR1 SGHRS and CDR2 YFSETQ. This CDR3 has 13 amino acids. V was trimmed by 0 bases and J by 8 bases, leaving 11 bases between them.